This entry lists 22 T cell receptor beta chains sequenced from one sample in a study of Graves' ophthalmopathy and Graves' hyperthyroidism (dated by TCRdb to 2016 to 2019). The instrument was an Illumina HiSeq 2000. For repertoire sequencing, the TCR beta CDR3 regions were amplified from RNA transcripts. The first round was an RT-PCR using HTBI primers with the Qiagen OneStep RT-PCR kit, and this first round was followed by a second-round multiplex PCR, then size selection and purification. In-frame beta chains were kept once TCRdb had trimmed the public reads at Q25 with fastp and called clones with MiXCR. Identical CDR3 proteins give one entry, which carries the most common genes and DNA. The sample records over a million distinct CDR3 sequences, 35% to 40% of which are singletons. The ten top clones hold 8.5% to 14% of the sample. The source material was peripheral blood or thyroid tissue (not recorded which). These receptors originate from an adult man with Graves' hyperthyroidism.

This clonotype has more than one count but fewer than ten. J is TRBJ1-5 and V is TRBV7-3; D is possibly TRBD1 (5 bases). Trimming left V 6 bases short and J 5 bases short, with 20 bases between. This CDR3 is built from 16 residues. Germline lookup yields CDR1 SGHTA and CDR2 FQGTGA. The CDR3 region has the DNA TGTGCCAGCAGTCCCCTAGGGCAGGGTTACGATCAGCCCCAGCATTTT. Translating gives CASSPLGQGYDQPQHF.

The chain links TRBV5-5 to TRBJ2-5; D may be TRBD1 (6 bases). Germline CDR1 reads SGHKS; CDR2 reads YYEKEE (reference sequence). The CDR3 runs 15 residues. V was clipped by 4 bases and J by 2 bases, with 15 bases between them. The CDR3 is CASSRDRQGQETQYF. DNA for the CDR3: TGTGCCAGCAGCCGAGATCGGCAGGGGCAAGAGACCCAGTACTTC.

This clonotype was recorded many times. J is TRBJ1-1 and V is TRBV9; D gene unclear. Per the germline V gene, CDR1 is SGDLS and CDR2 is YYNGEE. The CDR3 runs to 15 residues. The V gene lost 4 bases and the J gene lost 1 base, with 14 bases spanning the gap. The CDR3 sequence: CASSPREGWNTEAFF. The CDR3 nucleotides are TGTGCCAGCAGCCCTAGAGAGGGCTGGAACACTGAAGCTTTCTTT.

This clonotype was picked up many times. The chain recombines TRBV7-6 with TRBJ2-7; 7 bases match TRBD2. Trimming cost V 2 bases and J 6 bases; bases outside gene matches: 10. Per the germline V gene, CDR1 is SGHVS and CDR2 is FNYEAQ. There are 15 residues in the CDR3. The chain's CDR3 is CASSLSGLGIFEQYF. The CDR3 DNA follows: TGTGCCAGCAGCTTAAGTGGACTAGGTATATTCGAGCAGTACTTC.

This clonotype was picked up a small number of times. This sequence joins TRBV12-5 and TRBJ1-1; D is unclear. Between the trimmed V and J ends, which lost 2 bases and 4 bases, there was a span of 17 bases. The CDR3 length is 16 residues. Germline lookup yields CDR1 LGHNT and CDR2 FRNRAP. CDR3 coding DNA: TGTGCTAGTGGTTTGCCTCTTCCCTGCGTTAGCACTGAAGCTTTCTTT. It translates to CASGLPLPCVSTEAFF.

The rearrangement joins TRBV19 to TRBJ2-2; a weak D match, TRBD2 (5 bases). CDR1 is LNHDA and CDR2 is SQIVND in the germline V gene (reference sequence). Trimming pared 11 bases from V and 3 bases from J, leaving 16 bases between. CDR3 length equals 14 residues. Here the CDR3 reads CAWSTGMDTGELFF. The CDR3 DNA reads TGTGCCTGGAGCACCGGGATGGACACCGGGGAGCTGTTTTTT. The complete variable domain, with remaining parts taken from reference TRBV19 and TRBJ2-2, reads DGGITQSPKYLFRKEGQNVTLSCEQNLNHDAMYWYRQDPGQGLRLIYYSQIVNDFQKGDIAEGYSVSREKKESFPLTVTSAQKNPTAFYLCAWSTGMDTGELFFGEGSRLTVL.

This clonotype was counted many times. The DNA of the CDR3 is TGTGCCAGCAGTCTGGGTTATAGGCAAAGGCTGTTTTTT. Translated: CASSLGYRQRLFF. The chain employs TRBV12-3 or TRBV12-4 and TRBJ1-4; D uncertain. V lost 5 bases, J lost 14 bases, and 18 bases lay in between. CDR3 length: 13 amino acids.

The rearrangement links TRBV9 to TRBJ1-1, with a tentative D call TRBD1 (6 bases). V was cut by 0 bases and J by 4 bases, with 10 bases left in between. Germline assignment: CDR1 SGDLS and CDR2 YYNGEE. The CDR3 totals 14 residues. The CDR3 nucleotides are TGTGCCAGCAGCGTAGGGAACAGGGTCACTGAAGCTTTCTTT. This sequence encodes CASSVGNRVTEAFF.

This clonotype was counted at least ten times. The chain employs TRBV3-1 and TRBJ2-7; TRBD1 aligns across 9 bases. The J segment lost 0 bases and the V segment lost 4 bases, leaving 4 bases of the junction unmatched. The CDR3 extends over 15 amino acids. Germline V gene sequence: CDR1 LGHDT, CDR2 YNNKEL (reference sequence). This CDR3 reads CASSRGTGYSYEQYF. DNA of the CDR3: TGTGCCAGCAGCCGAGGGACAGGGTACTCCTACGAGCAGTACTTC.

Written as DNA, the CDR3 is TGTGCCACCAGCAGAGTCGGCCGACAGGGGGTCTCCTACGAGCAGTACTTC. Translated, it gives CATSRVGRQGVSYEQYF. The chain links TRBV15 to TRBJ2-7; 9 positions match TRBD1. CDR1 and CDR2 (germline): LNHNV, YYDKDF (reference sequence). The CDR3 length is 17 residues. J was trimmed by 0 bases and V by 1 base; bases with no gene match: 7.

The V and J genes are TRBV7-9 and TRBJ1-1; D is unresolved. The V gene's germline CDR1 is SEHNR and CDR2 FQNEAQ (reference sequence). There are 15 residues in the CDR3. V lost 2 bases and J lost 5, with 15 bases in between. CDR3 sequence reads: CASSLIGPDWTEAFF. In DNA, the CDR3 is TGTGCCAGCAGCTTAATCGGACCAGATTGGACTGAAGCTTTCTTT.

This clonotype was found a few times. The V gene is TRBV3-1, the J gene TRBJ1-1; no firm D call. In germline, CDR1 is LGHDT, CDR2 YNNKEL (reference sequence). V lost 1 base and J lost 5, with 8 bases in between. The CDR3 spans 13 residues. CDR3: CASSQGFVTEAFF. CDR3 DNA sequence: TGTGCCAGCAGCCAAGGGTTTGTTACTGAAGCTTTCTTT.

Concerning this clonotype itself: Compared with germline, one end of the junction differs, possibly owing to a read error. This CDR3 is CTAKQGSEKLFF. The CDR3 DNA follows: TGCACTGCTAAACAGGGGAGTGAAAAACTGTTTTTT. The chain recombines TRBV20-1 with TRBJ1-4; 7 bases match TRBD1. Germline values: CDR1 DFQATT, CDR2 SNEGSKA (reference sequence). This CDR3 region has 12 residues.

V usage is TRBV9 and J usage is TRBJ2-5, with D uncertain. The CDR3 contains 15 residues. V was pared by 4 bases and J by 0 bases, with 13 bases between. CDR1 and CDR2 (germline): SGDLS, YYNGEE. CDR3 region: CASSSRWLNQETQYF. The CDR3 DNA sequence: TGTGCCAGCAGCTCTCGGTGGCTCAACCAAGAGACCCAGTACTTC.

This clonotype was seen many times. The J gene is TRBJ1-5, the V gene TRBV7-2, with unresolved D. Trimming removed 5 bases from V and 5 bases from J, with 19 bases in between. Germline assignment: CDR1 SGHTA and CDR2 FQGNSA. This CDR3 is built from 16 residues. The CDR3 DNA follows: TGTGCCAGCAGCCACCGAGTAGGGAACGGAGATCAGCCCCAGCATTTT. The encoded protein is CASSHRVGNGDQPQHF.

This clonotype was picked up a small number of times. V and J are TRBV20-1 and TRBJ1-4; 10 positions match TRBD1. Germline CDR1 reads DFQATT; CDR2 reads SNEGSKA (reference sequence). The CDR3 consists of 18 residues. Losses at the gene ends were 4 bases for V and 4 bases for J; bases not matched to a gene: 15. Here the CDR3 DNA reads TGCAGTGCTAAAGACAGGGGGCGCAGAATTGTCCTTAATGAAAAACTGTTTTTT. It codes for CSAKDRGRRIVLNEKLFF.

A remark on this clonotype: A much larger clone lies one base from this, so it may be a read error. The J gene is TRBJ1-1, the V gene TRBV5-6, with unresolved D. Germline lookup yields CDR1 SGHDT and CDR2 YYEEEE. The CDR3 loop spans 9 amino acids. CDR3 loop: CASIKPASF. CDR3 bases: TGTGCCAGCATCAAACCGGCTTCCTTT.

This clonotype was recorded many times. The chain carries TRBV20-1 and TRBJ2-5; D might be TRBD1 (6 bases). Germline CDR1 reads DFQATT; CDR2 reads SNEGSKA (reference sequence). The CDR3 is 13 residues long. V lost 6 bases to trimming and J lost 0 bases, with 11 bases between them. The CDR3 sequence is CSARDNHQETQYF. CDR3 bases: TGCAGTGCGAGGGACAACCACCAAGAGACCCAGTACTTC.

In this sample, this clonotype turned up many times. This chain connects TRBV7-6 to TRBJ2-7; TRBD1 agrees at 7 bases. The V gene's germline CDR1 is SGHVS and CDR2 FNYEAQ. This CDR3 is 15 amino acids long. V lost 2 bases and J lost 4; bases outside the gene matches: 8. CDR3 coding DNA: TGTGCCAGCAGCTTATCTAGGGGGCTTGGGTACGAGCAGTACTTC. It translates to CASSLSRGLGYEQYF.

This sequence joins TRBV19 and TRBJ2-2; D is ambiguous. The CDR3 totals 14 residues. The V end lost 6 bases, the J end lost 3 bases, and 11 bases lay between the germline ends. Germline CDR1 and CDR2: LNHDA and SQIVND (reference sequence). As DNA, the CDR3 is TGTGCCAGTAGGGGGTTGTTGGACACCGGGGAGCTGTTTTTT. This gives the protein CASRGLLDTGELFF.

This clonotype was seen a few times. The CDR3 here is CASSSTPGPRIQETQYF. In DNA form, the CDR3 reads TGTGCCAGCAGCTCTACACCCGGGCCGCGCATCCAAGAGACCCAGTACTTC. The chain recombines TRBV11-2 with TRBJ2-5; D is unclear. V was trimmed by 4 bases and J by 1 base, leaving 19 bases between them. Looked up from germline, CDR1 is SGHAT and CDR2 is FQNNGV. There are 17 residues in the CDR3.

There are many counts of this clonotype. The chain is built from TRBV25-1 and TRBJ2-2; tentatively, D is TRBD1 (5 bases). Germline CDR1 reads MGHDK; CDR2 reads SYGVNS. Trimming stripped 3 bases from V and 5 bases from J, with 10 bases between. The CDR3 has 14 amino acids. The CDR3 DNA sequence: TGTGCCAGCAGTGAGCTAGGGGTGACCGGGGAGCTGTTTTTT. Protein product: CASSELGVTGELFF.